This TCR beta chain is from a study of CD8 T cells in Susac syndrome. V trimming: 2 bases; J trimming: 4 bases; junction bases outside the gene matches: 3. Germline CDR1 reads SGDLS; CDR2 reads YYNGEE. The CDR3 runs 15 residues. Reverse transcription used about 0.5 to 1 ug RNA and random hexamers. Across 54 Vbeta and 13 Jbeta, immunoSEQ multiplex PCR amplified TCR beta CDR3. From the immunoSEQ multiplex PCR reads, TCRdb called clonotypes with MiXCR, one entry per CDR3 protein. The sample lists some 200,000 distinct CDR3 sequences, about 96% occurring once. The rearrangement uses TRBV9 and TRBJ2-1; 10 positions agree with TRBD2. Sequenced material: CD4+ T cells from PBMCs. The source of this sequence is a human donor with multiple sclerosis. CDR3 sequence: CASSVASGGYNEQFF. CDR3 DNA: TGTGCCAGCAGCGTGGCTAGCGGGGGATACAATGAGCAGTTCTTC.